These 14 T cell receptor beta chains share one sample of origin, sequenced in a study of cytomegalovirus exposure and HLA in healthy donors. The PCR employed 60 Vbeta primers together with 13 Jbeta primers. Measured with immunoSEQ multiplex PCR; TCRdb has only the in-frame clones, and not every one. The sample has over 130,000 clones; 70% to 85% are singletons. The material sequenced was PBMCs. The receptors derive from a man younger than 40 in good health and CMV-seropositive.

This chain uses TRBV6-5 with TRBJ1-2; weak D call: TRBD1 (6 bases). CDR3 length: 16 amino acids. CDR1 MNHEY and CDR2 SVGAGI come from the germline V gene. With 0 bases removed from V and 6 bases from J, the gap between germline ends came to 17 bases. In nucleotides, the CDR3 is TGTGCCAGCAGTTACTCCGTATACGGACAGCCGGATGGCTACACCTTC. Its translation: CASSYSVYGQPDGYTF.

The chain joins TRBV20-1 to TRBJ1-4, with 7 nucleotides matching TRBD1. The CDR3 has 11 amino acids. Looked up from germline, CDR1 is DFQATT and CDR2 is SNEGSKA (reference sequence). Germline trimming cut 6 bases from V and 6 bases from J; bases unmatched to any gene: 1. Here the CDR3 reads CSARGHEKLFF. CDR3 sequence (DNA): TGCAGTGCAAGGGGGCATGAAAAACTGTTTTTT.

CDR3 nucleotide sequence: TGTGCCAGCAGCGTAGCAGGGGACAGGGCAGATACGCAGTATTTT. Amino acid sequence: CASSVAGDRADTQYF. The rearrangement links TRBV9 to TRBJ2-3; TRBD1 agrees at 9 bases. In germline, CDR1 is SGDLS, CDR2 YYNGEE. This CDR3 region has 15 residues. Trimming cost V 0 bases and J 4 bases; bases outside gene matches: 3.

The rearrangement links TRBV12-5 to TRBJ2-1, with a tentative D call TRBD2 (5 bases). CDR1 LGHNT and CDR2 FRNRAP come from the germline V gene. V was trimmed by 5 bases and J by 7 bases, leaving 15 bases between them. The CDR3 runs to 14 residues. DNA of the CDR3: TGTGCTAGTGGTGCCACGGGATTTTTTAATGAGCAGTTCTTC. Protein: CASGATGFFNEQFF. Variable domain in full (rest from reference TRBV12-5 and TRBJ2-1): DARVTQTPRHKVTEMGQEVTMRCQPILGHNTVFWYRQTMMQGLELLAYFRNRAPLDDSGMPKDRFSAEMPDATLATLKIQPSEPRDSAVYFCASGATGFFNEQFFGPGTRLTVL.

As for this clone: Other DNA sequences in the sample encode the same CDR3. The chain joins TRBV4-2 to TRBJ1-4, with a tentative D call TRBD1 (6 bases). Germline assignment: CDR1 LGHNA and CDR2 YNFKEQ. V gave up 0 bases and J gave up 7 bases, with 15 bases separating them. This CDR3 is 16 amino acids long. The DNA of the CDR3 is TGTGCCAGCAGCCAAGATCTTGAGGGGGTTAGTGAAAAACTGTTTTTT. It encodes CASSQDLEGVSEKLFF.

The chain recombines TRBV12-5 with TRBJ1-5; 9 bases fit TRBD1. The CDR3 sequence is 14 residues long. The germline gives CDR1 LGHNT, CDR2 FRNRAP. J lost 6 bases, V lost 2 bases, and 2 bases had no gene match. The CDR3 spells CASGLTQGAQPQHF. DNA for the CDR3: TGTGCTAGTGGTTTGACACAGGGGGCTCAGCCCCAGCATTTT.

The gene calls are TRBV18 and TRBJ2-5; 7 bases fit TRBD2. The length of the CDR3 is 14 residues. Trimming cost V 0 bases and J 6 bases; bases outside gene matches: 4. Per the germline V gene, CDR1 is KGHSH and CDR2 is LQKENI. For the CDR3, the DNA is TGTGCCAGCTCACCACCGGGCGGGAGCCAGACCCAGTACTTC. Translating it yields CASSPPGGSQTQYF.

This chain connects TRBV10-3 to TRBJ2-4; D possibly corresponds to TRBD2 (6 bases). Germline CDR1 and CDR2: ENHRY and SYGVKD. V lost 0 bases to trimming and J lost 8 bases, with 11 bases between them. The CDR3 is made up of 14 amino acids. CDR3 region: CAISESGGVDIQYF. The CDR3 DNA is TGTGCCATCAGTGAGTCGGGGGGTGTGGACATTCAGTACTTC.

The chain uses TRBV6-5 and TRBJ2-1; 9 bases are a match to TRBD1. CDR1 MNHEY and CDR2 SVGAGI come from the germline V gene. The CDR3 totals 16 residues. Losses at the gene ends were 0 bases for V and 5 bases for J; bases not matched to a gene: 5. This CDR3 reads CASSYSSGTGNNEQFF. The CDR3 coding sequence is TGTGCCAGCAGTTACTCGAGCGGGACAGGGAACAATGAGCAGTTCTTC.

The CDR3 sequence: CASSVGPGGGYQPQHF. The CDR3 DNA sequence: TGTGCCAGCAGCGTAGGCCCTGGGGGGGGTTACCAGCCCCAGCATTTT. This chain links TRBV9 with TRBJ1-5, with D possibly matching TRBD1 (5 bases). V lost 0 bases and J 7 bases, leaving 17 bases between the germline ends. The CDR3 consists of 16 residues. Germline CDR1 SGDLS, CDR2 YYNGEE. The entire variable domain, with the rest obtained from reference TRBV9 and TRBJ1-5, is as follows: DSGVTQTPKHLITATGQRVTLRCSPRSGDLSVYWYQQSLDQGLQFLIQYYNGEERAKGNILERFSAQQFPDLHSELNLSSLELGDSALYFCASSVGPGGGYQPQHFGDGTRLSIL.

The chain is built from TRBV9 and TRBJ1-3; D gene uncertain. The germline V gene has CDR1 SGDLS and CDR2 YYNGEE. V shed 0 bases and J shed 4 bases, with 14 bases lying between them. This CDR3 is 16 amino acids long. The CDR3 nucleotides read TGTGCCAGCAGCGTAGGGCAGCTAGGTGTCGGAAACACCATATATTTT. Translating it yields CASSVGQLGVGNTIYF. The whole variable domain, filled in from reference TRBV9 and TRBJ1-3, reads DSGVTQTPKHLITATGQRVTLRCSPRSGDLSVYWYQQSLDQGLQFLIQYYNGEERAKGNILERFSAQQFPDLHSELNLSSLELGDSALYFCASSVGQLGVGNTIYFGEGSWLTVV.

The chain recombines TRBV7-6 with TRBJ1-1; a weak D match, TRBD1 (6 bases). Germline CDR1 reads SGHVS; CDR2 reads FNYEAQ. The CDR3 has 14 residues. V lost 5 bases and J 5 bases, leaving 15 bases between the germline ends. Here the CDR3 reads CASSRGGAGTEAFF. The CDR3 DNA sequence: TGTGCCAGCAGCCGGGGGGGGGCAGGGACTGAAGCTTTCTTT.

The chain has TRBV7-9 and TRBJ1-1, with 8 bases aligning to TRBD1. CDR3 length: 15 residues. The V segment lost 4 bases and the J segment 1 base; nucleotides outside the gene matches: 5. In germline, CDR1 is SEHNR, CDR2 FQNEAQ (reference sequence). CDR3 sequence: CASSSRTGRNTEAFF. The CDR3 DNA sequence: TGTGCCAGCAGCTCCCGGACAGGGAGGAACACTGAAGCTTTCTTT. The full variable domain, its missing parts supplied by reference TRBV7-9 and TRBJ1-1, is DTGVSQNPRHKITKRGQNVTFRCDPISEHNRLYWYRQTLGQGPEFLTYFQNEAQLEKSRLLSDRFSAERPKGSFSTLEIQRTEQGDSAMYLCASSSRTGRNTEAFFGQGTRLTVV.

The chain couples TRBV18 to TRBJ1-4; 9 nucleotides match TRBD1. Germline CDR1 and CDR2: KGHSH and LQKENI. The CDR3 covers 15 residues. The V segment lost 0 bases and the J segment 12 bases; nucleotides outside the gene matches: 8. CDR3 residues: CASSPPRDRVGELFF. CDR3 in DNA: TGTGCCAGCTCACCACCAAGGGACAGGGTTGGGGAACTGTTTTTT.